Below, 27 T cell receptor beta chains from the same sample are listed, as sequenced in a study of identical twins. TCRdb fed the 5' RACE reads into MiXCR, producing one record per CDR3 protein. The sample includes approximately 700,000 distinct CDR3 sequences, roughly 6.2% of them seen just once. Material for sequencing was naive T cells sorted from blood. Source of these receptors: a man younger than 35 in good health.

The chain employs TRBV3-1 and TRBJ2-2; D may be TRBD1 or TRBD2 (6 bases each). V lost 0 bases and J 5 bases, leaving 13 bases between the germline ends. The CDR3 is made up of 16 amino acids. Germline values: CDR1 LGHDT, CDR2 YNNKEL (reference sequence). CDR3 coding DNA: TGTGCCAGCAGCCAAGAGGGGGGCATAGGGACCGGGGAGCTGTTTTTT. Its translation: CASSQEGGIGTGELFF. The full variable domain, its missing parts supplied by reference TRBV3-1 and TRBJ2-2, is DTAVSQTPKYLVTQMGNDKSIKCEQNLGHDTMYWYKQDSKKFLKIMFSYNNKELIINETVPNRFSPKSPDKAHLNLHINSLELGDSAVYFCASSQEGGIGTGELFFGEGSRLTVL.

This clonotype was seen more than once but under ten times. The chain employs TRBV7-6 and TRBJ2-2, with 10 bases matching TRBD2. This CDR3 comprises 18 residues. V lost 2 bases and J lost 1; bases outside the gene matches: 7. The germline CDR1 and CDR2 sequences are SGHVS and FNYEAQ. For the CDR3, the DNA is TGTGCCAGCAGCTTATATACTAGCGGGGCCATGAACACCGGGGAGCTGTTTTTT. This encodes CASSLYTSGAMNTGELFF.

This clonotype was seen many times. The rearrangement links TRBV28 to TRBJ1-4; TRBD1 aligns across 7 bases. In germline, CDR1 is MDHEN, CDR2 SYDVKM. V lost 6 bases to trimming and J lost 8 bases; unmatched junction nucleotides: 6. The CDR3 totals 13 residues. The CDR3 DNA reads TGTGCCAGCAGCTGGGACAGACAAGAAAAACTGTTTTTT. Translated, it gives CASSWDRQEKLFF. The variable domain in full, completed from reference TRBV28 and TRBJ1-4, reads DVKVTQSSRYLVKRTGEKVFLECVQDMDHENMFWYRQDPGLGLRLIYFSYDVKMKEKGDIPEGYSVSREKKERFSLILESASTNQTSMYLCASSWDRQEKLFFGSGTQLSVL.

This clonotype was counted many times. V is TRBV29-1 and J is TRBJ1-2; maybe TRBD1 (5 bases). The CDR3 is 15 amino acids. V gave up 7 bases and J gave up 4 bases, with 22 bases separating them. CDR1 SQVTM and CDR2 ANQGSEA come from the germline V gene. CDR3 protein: CSAPRGDQRLYGYTF. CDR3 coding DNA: TGCAGCGCCCCCCGGGGGGACCAACGACTCTATGGCTACACCTTC. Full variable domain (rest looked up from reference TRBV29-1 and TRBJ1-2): SAVISQKPSRDICQRGTSLTIQCQVDSQVTMMFWYRQQPGQSLTLIATANQGSEATYESGFVIDKFPISRPNLTFSTLTVSNMSPEDSSIYLCSAPRGDQRLYGYTFGSGTRLTVV.

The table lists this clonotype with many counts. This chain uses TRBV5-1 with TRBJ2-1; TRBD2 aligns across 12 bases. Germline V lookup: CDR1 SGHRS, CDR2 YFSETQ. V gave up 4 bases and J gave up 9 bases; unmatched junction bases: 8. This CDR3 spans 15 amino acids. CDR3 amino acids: CASSQGTSGWGEQFF. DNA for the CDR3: TGCGCCAGCAGCCAGGGGACTAGCGGGTGGGGTGAGCAGTTCTTC.

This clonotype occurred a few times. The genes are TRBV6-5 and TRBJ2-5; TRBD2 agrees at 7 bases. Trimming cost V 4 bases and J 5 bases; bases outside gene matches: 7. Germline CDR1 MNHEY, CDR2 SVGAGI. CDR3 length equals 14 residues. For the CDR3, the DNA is TGTGCCAGCAGTTCAGGGAGGGGAGACGAGACCCAGTACTTC. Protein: CASSSGRGDETQYF.

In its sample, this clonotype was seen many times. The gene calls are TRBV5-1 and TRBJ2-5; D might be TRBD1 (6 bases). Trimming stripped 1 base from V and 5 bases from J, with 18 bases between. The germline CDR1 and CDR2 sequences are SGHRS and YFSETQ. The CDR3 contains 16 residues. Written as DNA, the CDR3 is TGCGCCAGCAGCTTGCCGAAGACCACAGGGCCGGAGACCCAGTACTTC. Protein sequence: CASSLPKTTGPETQYF.

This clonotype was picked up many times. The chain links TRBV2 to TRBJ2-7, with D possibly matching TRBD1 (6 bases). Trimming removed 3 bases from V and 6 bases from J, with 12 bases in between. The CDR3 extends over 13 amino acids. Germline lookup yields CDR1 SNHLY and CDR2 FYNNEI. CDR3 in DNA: TGTGCCAGCAGTGACCAGGGGCCGGGCGAGCAGTACGTC. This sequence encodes CASSDQGPGEQYV.

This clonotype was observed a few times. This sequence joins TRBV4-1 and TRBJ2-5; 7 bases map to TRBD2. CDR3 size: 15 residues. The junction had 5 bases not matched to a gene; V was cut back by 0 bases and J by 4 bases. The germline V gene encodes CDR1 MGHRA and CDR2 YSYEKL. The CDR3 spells CASSQDREVRETQYF. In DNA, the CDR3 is TGCGCCAGCAGCCAAGATCGGGAGGTCAGAGAGACCCAGTACTTC.

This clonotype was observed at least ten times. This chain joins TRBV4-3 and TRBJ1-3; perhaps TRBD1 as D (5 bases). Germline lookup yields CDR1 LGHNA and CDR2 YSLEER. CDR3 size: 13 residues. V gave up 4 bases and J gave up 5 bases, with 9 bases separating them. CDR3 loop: CASSPGGRNTIYF. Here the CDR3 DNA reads TGCGCCAGCAGCCCCGGGGGAAGAAACACCATATATTTT.

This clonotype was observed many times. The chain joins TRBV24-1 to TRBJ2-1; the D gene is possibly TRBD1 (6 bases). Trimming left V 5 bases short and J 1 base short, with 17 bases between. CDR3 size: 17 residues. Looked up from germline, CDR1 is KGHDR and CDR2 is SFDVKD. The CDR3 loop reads CATSVGTLQQSYNEQFF. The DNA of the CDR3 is TGTGCCACCAGTGTTGGGACACTACAACAATCCTACAATGAGCAGTTCTTC.

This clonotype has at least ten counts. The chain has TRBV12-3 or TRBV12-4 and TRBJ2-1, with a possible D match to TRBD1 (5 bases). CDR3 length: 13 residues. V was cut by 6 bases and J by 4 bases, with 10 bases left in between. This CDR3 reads CASSRKGYNEQFF. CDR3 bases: TGTGCCAGCAGCCGCAAGGGGTACAATGAGCAGTTCTTC.

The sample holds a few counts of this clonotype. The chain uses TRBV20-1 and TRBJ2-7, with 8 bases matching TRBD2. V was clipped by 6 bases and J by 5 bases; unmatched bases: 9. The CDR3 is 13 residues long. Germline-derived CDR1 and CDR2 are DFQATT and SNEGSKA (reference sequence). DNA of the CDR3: TGCAGTGCGGCCGGGACTAGTGGCGACGAGCAGTACTTC. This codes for CSAAGTSGDEQYF.

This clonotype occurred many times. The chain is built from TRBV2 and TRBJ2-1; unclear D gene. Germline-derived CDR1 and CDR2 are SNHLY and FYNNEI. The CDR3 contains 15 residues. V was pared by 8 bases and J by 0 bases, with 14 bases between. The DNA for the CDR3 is TGTGCCAGCTCACGGTGGGATAGCTCCTACAATGAGCAGTTCTTC. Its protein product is CASSRWDSSYNEQFF.

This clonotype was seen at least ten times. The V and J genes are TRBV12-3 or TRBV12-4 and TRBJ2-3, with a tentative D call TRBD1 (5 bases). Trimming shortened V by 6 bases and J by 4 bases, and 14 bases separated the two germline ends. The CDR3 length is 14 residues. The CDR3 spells CASSPIWGSDTQYF. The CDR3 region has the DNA TGTGCCAGCAGCCCCATCTGGGGCTCAGATACGCAGTATTTT.

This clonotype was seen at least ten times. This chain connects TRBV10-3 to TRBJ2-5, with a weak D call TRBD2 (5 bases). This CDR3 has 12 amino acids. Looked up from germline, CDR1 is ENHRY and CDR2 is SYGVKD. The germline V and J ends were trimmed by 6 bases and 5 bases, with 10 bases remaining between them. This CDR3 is CAISHSEETQYF. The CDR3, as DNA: TGTGCCATCAGCCATAGCGAGGAGACCCAGTACTTC.

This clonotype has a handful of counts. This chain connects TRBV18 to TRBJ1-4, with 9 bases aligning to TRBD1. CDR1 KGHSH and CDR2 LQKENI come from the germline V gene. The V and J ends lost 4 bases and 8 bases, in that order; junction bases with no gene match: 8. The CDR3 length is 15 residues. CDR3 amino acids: CASSRQGDREEKLFF. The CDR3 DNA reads TGTGCCAGCTCACGCCAAGGGGACAGGGAGGAAAAACTGTTTTTT.

This CDR3 reads CASSSGSPGDTQYF. The CDR3 DNA reads TGCGCCAGCAGCTCCGGGTCCCCCGGAGATACGCAGTATTTT. The chain couples TRBV5-1 to TRBJ2-3; D is ambiguous. The germline V gene encodes CDR1 SGHRS and CDR2 YFSETQ. The germline V and J ends were trimmed by 3 bases and 5 bases, with 13 bases remaining between them. The CDR3 totals 14 residues.

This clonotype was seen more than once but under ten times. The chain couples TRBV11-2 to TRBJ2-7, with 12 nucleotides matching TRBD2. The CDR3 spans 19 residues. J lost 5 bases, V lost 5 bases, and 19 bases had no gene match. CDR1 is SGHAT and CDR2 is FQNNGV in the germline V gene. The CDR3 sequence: CASSIRTGNLAGGPDEQYV. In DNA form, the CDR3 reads TGTGCCAGCAGCATAAGGACAGGAAACCTAGCGGGAGGGCCAGACGAGCAGTACGTC.

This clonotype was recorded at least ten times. The CDR3 sequence: CSAQRLAGVGTQYF. The CDR3 DNA sequence: TGCAGTGCTCAAAGACTAGCGGGAGTGGGGACCCAGTACTTC. The chain joins TRBV20-1 to TRBJ2-5, with 12 bases lining up with TRBD2. J gave up 7 bases and V 5 bases, and 8 bases lay outside the gene matches. The CDR3 runs 14 residues. Germline V lookup: CDR1 DFQATT, CDR2 SNEGSKA (reference sequence).

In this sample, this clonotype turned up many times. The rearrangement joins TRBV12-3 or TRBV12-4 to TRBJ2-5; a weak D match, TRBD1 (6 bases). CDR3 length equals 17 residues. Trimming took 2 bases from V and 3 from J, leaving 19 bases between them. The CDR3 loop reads CASSLRGWGQVKETQYF. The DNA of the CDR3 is TGTGCCAGCAGTTTAAGGGGTTGGGGGCAGGTTAAAGAGACCCAGTACTTC.

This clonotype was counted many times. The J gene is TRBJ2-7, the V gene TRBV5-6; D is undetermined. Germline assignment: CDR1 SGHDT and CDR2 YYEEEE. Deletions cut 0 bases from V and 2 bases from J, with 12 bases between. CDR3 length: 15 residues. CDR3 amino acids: CASSLVGAGTYEQYF. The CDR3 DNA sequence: TGTGCCAGCAGCTTGGTAGGAGCAGGAACCTACGAGCAGTACTTC. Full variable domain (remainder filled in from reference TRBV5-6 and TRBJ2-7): DAGVTQSPTHLIKTRGQQVTLRCSPKSGHDTVSWYQQALGQGPQFIFQYYEEEERQRGNFPDRFSGHQFPNYSSELNVNALLLGDSALYLCASSLVGAGTYEQYFGPGTRLTVT.

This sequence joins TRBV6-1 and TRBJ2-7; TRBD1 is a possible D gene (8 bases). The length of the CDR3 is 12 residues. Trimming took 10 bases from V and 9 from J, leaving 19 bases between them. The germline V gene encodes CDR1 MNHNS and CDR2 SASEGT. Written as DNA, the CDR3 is TGTGCCACAAGGACAGGGACTACGGGGCAGTACGTC. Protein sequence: CATRTGTTGQYV.

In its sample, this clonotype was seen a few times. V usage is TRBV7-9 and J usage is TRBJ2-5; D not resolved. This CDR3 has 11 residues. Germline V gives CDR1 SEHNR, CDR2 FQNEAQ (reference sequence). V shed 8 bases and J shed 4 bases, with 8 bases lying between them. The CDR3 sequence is CASESGETQYF. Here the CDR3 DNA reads TGTGCCAGCGAATCTGGAGAGACCCAGTACTTC.

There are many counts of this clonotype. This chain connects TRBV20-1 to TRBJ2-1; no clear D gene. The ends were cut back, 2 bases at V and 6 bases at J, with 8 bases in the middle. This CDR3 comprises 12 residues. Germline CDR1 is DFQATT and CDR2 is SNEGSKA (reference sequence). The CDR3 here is CSARLEINEQFF. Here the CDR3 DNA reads TGCAGTGCTAGACTAGAGATCAATGAGCAGTTCTTC.

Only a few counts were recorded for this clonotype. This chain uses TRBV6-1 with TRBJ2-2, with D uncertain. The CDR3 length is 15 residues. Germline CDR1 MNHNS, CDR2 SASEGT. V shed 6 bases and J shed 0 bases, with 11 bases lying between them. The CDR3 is CASRRTGSNTGELFF. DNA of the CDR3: TGTGCCAGCAGAAGGACGGGTTCGAACACCGGGGAGCTGTTTTTT.

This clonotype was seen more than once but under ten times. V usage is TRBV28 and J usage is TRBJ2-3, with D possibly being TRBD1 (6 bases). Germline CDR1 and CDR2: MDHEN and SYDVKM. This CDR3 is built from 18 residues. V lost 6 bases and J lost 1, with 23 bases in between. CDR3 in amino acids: CASSRKVGAKPRTDTQYF. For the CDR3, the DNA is TGTGCCAGCAGCCGCAAGGTGGGGGCCAAACCACGCACAGATACGCAGTATTTT. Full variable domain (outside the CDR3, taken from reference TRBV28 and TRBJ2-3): DVKVTQSSRYLVKRTGEKVFLECVQDMDHENMFWYRQDPGLGLRLIYFSYDVKMKEKGDIPEGYSVSREKKERFSLILESASTNQTSMYLCASSRKVGAKPRTDTQYFGPGTRLTVL.